This TCR beta chain originates from a study of glioma-infiltrating T cells after dendritic cell vaccination. Study at large: Autologous tumor lysate was loaded overnight onto monocyte-derived dendritic cells grown seven days with IL-4 and GM-CSF.

The CDR3 extends over 13 amino acids. The V segment lost 6 bases and the J segment 6 bases; nucleotides outside the gene matches: 4. Germline assignment: CDR1 SNHLY and CDR2 FYNNEI. Clones were read by immunoSEQ multiplex PCR, and TCRdb kept only the in-frame ones, dropping some. The sample has under 100,000 clones, 70% to 80% seen once. No glioblastoma patient carried an isocitrate dehydrogenase mutation. This sequence was found in a human donor with glioblastoma. The chain carries TRBV2 and TRBJ2-7, with TRBD1 matching over 11 bases. Here the sequenced sample was blood, taken before dendritic cell vaccination. CDR3 residues: CASRDRGRGEQYF. For the CDR3, the DNA is TGTGCCAGCAGGGACAGGGGGCGGGGCGAGCAGTACTTC.